The 21 T cell receptor beta chains given below trace back to one sample, sequenced in a study of T cells in localized non-small cell lung cancer. Clones were read by immunoSEQ multiplex PCR, and TCRdb kept only the in-frame ones, dropping some. The data contain some 19,000 clones, approximately 90% of them singletons. Source: peripheral blood, taken before any cancer treatment. The receptors originated from a male donor aged 60 or over with stage I squamous cell lung carcinoma.

The V gene is TRBV14, the J gene TRBJ1-4; 7 nucleotides match TRBD1. Trimming took 0 bases from V and 7 from J; bases not matched to a gene: 5. The CDR3 covers 15 residues. In germline, CDR1 is SGHDN, CDR2 FVKESK. CDR3 protein: CASSQEQGPGEKLFF. CDR3 coding DNA: TGTGCCAGCAGCCAAGAACAGGGGCCTGGTGAAAAACTGTTTTTT.

CDR3 coding DNA: TGTGCCAGCAGTGAAATAGGGGGAGTCTATGGCTACACCTTC. Its translation: CASSEIGGVYGYTF. This sequence joins TRBV25-1 and TRBJ1-2; D is perhaps TRBD1 (6 bases). The germline gives CDR1 MGHDK, CDR2 SYGVNS. The CDR3 consists of 14 residues. Trimming took off 2 bases at V and 4 bases at J, with 11 bases between the two ends.

The chain links TRBV15 to TRBJ1-1; no definite D call. The V end lost 5 bases, the J end lost 1 base, and 14 bases lay between the germline ends. CDR3 length equals 15 residues. Germline V gene sequence: CDR1 LNHNV, CDR2 YYDKDF (reference sequence). CDR3 protein: CATSPTDQPNTEAFF. The CDR3 nucleotides read TGTGCCACCAGCCCTACTGATCAGCCGAACACTGAAGCTTTCTTT.

The chain couples TRBV2 to TRBJ2-1; 7 bases line up with TRBD1. CDR3 length: 14 residues. J was trimmed by 2 bases and V by 4 bases; bases with no gene match: 2. Germline-derived CDR1 and CDR2 are SNHLY and FYNNEI. CDR3 DNA sequence: TGTGCCAGCAGTGCCGGGACAGCCTACAATGAGCAGTTCTTC. Its protein is CASSAGTAYNEQFF.

The chain couples TRBV7-7 to TRBJ2-5; TRBD2 is a possible D gene (6 bases). CDR3 length: 15 residues. Germline V lookup: CDR1 SSHAT, CDR2 FNYEAQ (reference sequence). V was shortened by 1 base and J by 2 bases, with 11 bases between the two germline ends. Here the CDR3 reads CASSLVGGPQETQYF. CDR3 DNA: TGTGCCAGCAGCTTAGTGGGGGGACCGCAAGAGACCCAGTACTTC.

This chain links TRBV19 with TRBJ1-1; D is undetermined. This CDR3 has 13 residues. Germline CDR1 reads LNHDA; CDR2 reads SQIVND (reference sequence). The V and J ends lost 7 bases and 4 bases respectively, with 13 bases between them. CDR3 nucleotide sequence: TGTGCCAGTAAGGCGCGGTCGGCCACTGAAGCTTTCTTT. Translated, it gives CASKARSATEAFF.

The J gene is TRBJ2-7, the V gene TRBV28; tentative D call: TRBD1 (6 bases). Germline CDR1 and CDR2: MDHEN and SYDVKM. The V end lost 6 bases, the J end lost 9 bases, and 18 bases lay between the germline ends. CDR3 length: 13 residues. CDR3 in DNA: TGTGCCAGCAGCCGGGATACAGGGATTGGGCAGTACTTC. Translated, it gives CASSRDTGIGQYF.

This sequence joins TRBV5-3 and TRBJ2-5; a possible D gene is TRBD2 (6 bases). TRBV5-3 is known as an ORF, though its function is uncertain. V lost 7 bases and J 5 bases, leaving 27 bases between the germline ends. CDR3 size: 17 residues. CDR3 nucleotides: TGTGCCAGAGATTGGGGGGTGGGTTCCTGCCATGGGGAGACCCAGTACTTC. Its translation: CARDWGVGSCHGETQYF.

The V call is TRBV19, the J call TRBJ1-4; 12 positions agree with TRBD1. Germline values: CDR1 LNHDA, CDR2 SQIVND (reference sequence). V was clipped by 5 bases and J by 10 bases; unmatched bases: 8. This CDR3 is built from 15 residues. CDR3 amino acids: CASSATGTGGGKLFF. The CDR3 DNA reads as TGTGCCAGTAGTGCTACCGGGACAGGGGGCGGAAAACTGTTTTTT.

This chain links TRBV15 with TRBJ1-4; 7 nucleotides agree with TRBD1. CDR3 length equals 16 residues. CDR1 is LNHNV, CDR2 YYDKDF, per germline (reference sequence). Trimming removed 5 bases from V and 8 bases from J; junction bases left unmatched: 14. In nucleotides, the CDR3 is TGTGCCACCAGCTCCGGTCTTACAGGGGAAATGGAAAAACTGTTTTTT. As protein: CATSSGLTGEMEKLFF.

V usage is TRBV6-5 and J usage is TRBJ2-4; maybe TRBD1 (5 bases). The CDR3 is 15 residues long. The V gene's germline CDR1 is MNHEY and CDR2 SVGAGI. Trimming removed 8 bases at V and 0 bases at J, with 14 bases between. The DNA for the CDR3 is TGTGCCAGCGCCTCCCAGGGTCTAGCCAAAAACATTCAGTACTTC. Translating it yields CASASQGLAKNIQYF.

The rearrangement links TRBV28 to TRBJ2-7; D unresolved. This CDR3 contains 15 residues. V lost 3 bases and J 2 bases, leaving 14 bases between the germline ends. Germline V CDR1 and CDR2: MDHEN, SYDVKM. CDR3 sequence: CASSFLGFGTYEQYF. The CDR3 coding sequence is TGTGCCAGCAGTTTTTTAGGATTTGGGACCTACGAGCAGTACTTC.

This clone was seen a single time. V and J are TRBV30 and TRBJ2-3; TRBD2 agrees at 8 bases. This CDR3 region has 16 residues. In germline, CDR1 is GTSNPN, CDR2 SVGIG (reference sequence). J was trimmed by 2 bases and V by 4 bases; bases with no gene match: 11. In DNA, the CDR3 is TGTGCCTGGACGAGCGGGAGTGGGCGTGTCACAGATACGCAGTATTTT. Translation: CAWTSGSGRVTDTQYF.

The chain carries TRBV19 and TRBJ2-7, with TRBD1 matching 7 bases. The V segment lost 4 bases and the J segment 9 bases; nucleotides outside the gene matches: 6. Germline V lookup: CDR1 LNHDA, CDR2 SQIVND (reference sequence). The CDR3 sequence is 12 residues long. CDR3 sequence: CASSNRDSGQYF. DNA for the CDR3: TGTGCCAGTAGTAACCGGGACAGCGGGCAGTACTTC. Full variable domain (missing parts from reference TRBV19 and TRBJ2-7): DGGITQSPKYLFRKEGQNVTLSCEQNLNHDAMYWYRQDPGQGLRLIYYSQIVNDFQKGDIAEGYSVSREKKESFPLTVTSAQKNPTAFYLCASSNRDSGQYFGPGTRLTVT.

The chain employs TRBV7-9 and TRBJ2-1; TRBD1 aligns across 9 bases. The CDR3 consists of 14 residues. Germline trimming cut 11 bases from V and 2 bases from J; bases unmatched to any gene: 7. Germline V lookup: CDR1 SEHNR, CDR2 FQNEAQ (reference sequence). The CDR3 loop is CALPGDRAYNEQFF. The CDR3 DNA is TGTGCCCTCCCCGGGGACAGGGCCTACAATGAGCAGTTCTTC.

This clone was observed a handful of times. The rearrangement links TRBV4-3 to TRBJ2-5; D not certain. Germline CDR1 LGHNA, CDR2 YSLEER. The V gene lost 0 bases and the J gene lost 1 base, with 6 bases spanning the gap. The CDR3 runs to 14 residues. Here the CDR3 reads CASSQDHGQETQYF. In DNA, the CDR3 is TGCGCCAGCAGCCAAGACCACGGCCAAGAGACCCAGTACTTC.

This clone has just a few counts. This chain uses TRBV29-1 with TRBJ1-5; TRBD1 aligns across 10 bases. CDR1 and CDR2 from the germline V gene are SQVTM and ANQGSEA. The CDR3 runs 15 residues. The V gene end was trimmed by 6 bases and the J gene end by 4 bases; junction bases not matched to a gene: 9. CDR3 in amino acids: CSVKTGQGENQPQHF. In DNA form, the CDR3 reads TGCAGCGTGAAGACCGGACAGGGGGAGAATCAGCCCCAGCATTTT. Using reference TRBV29-1 and TRBJ1-5 for the parts outside the CDR3, the full variable domain is SAVISQKPSRDICQRGTSLTIQCQVDSQVTMMFWYRQQPGQSLTLIATANQGSEATYESGFVIDKFPISRPNLTFSTLTVSNMSPEDSSIYLCSVKTGQGENQPQHFGDGTRLSIL.

The chain combines TRBV7-2 with TRBJ2-5, with 9 bases lining up with TRBD1. The CDR3 spans 15 residues. Germline trimming cut 5 bases from V and 5 bases from J; bases unmatched to any gene: 9. CDR1 and CDR2 from the germline V gene are SGHTA and FQGNSA. The CDR3 sequence: CASSVTGGLGETQYF. CDR3 sequence (DNA): TGTGCCAGCAGCGTGACAGGGGGATTAGGGGAGACCCAGTACTTC.

The V call is TRBV7-2, the J call TRBJ2-7, with 7 nucleotides matching TRBD1. Germline values: CDR1 SGHTA, CDR2 FQGNSA. Germline trimming cut 4 bases from V and 1 base from J; bases unmatched to any gene: 4. The CDR3 covers 14 residues. For the CDR3, the DNA is TGTGCCAGCAGCTCGACAGGGCTATCCTACGAGCAGTACTTC. Protein: CASSSTGLSYEQYF.

The sample holds a few counts of this clone. The chain carries TRBV25-1 and TRBJ2-1; D unclear. Per germline, CDR1 MGHDK and CDR2 SYGVNS. CDR3 length equals 13 residues. Trimming stripped 4 bases from V and 12 bases from J, with 16 bases between. DNA for the CDR3: TGTGCCAGCAGTGTAGAGATAAGCGCGAGGCAGTTCTTC. This gives the protein CASSVEISARQFF.

The V gene is TRBV6-6, the J gene TRBJ1-5; D uncertain. The germline V gene has CDR1 MNHNY and CDR2 SVGAGI (reference sequence). Trimming left V 0 bases short and J 6 bases short, with 6 bases between. This CDR3 has 13 residues. The CDR3 region is CASSYSNLQPQHF. DNA of the CDR3: TGTGCCAGCAGTTACTCGAACCTTCAGCCCCAGCATTTT.